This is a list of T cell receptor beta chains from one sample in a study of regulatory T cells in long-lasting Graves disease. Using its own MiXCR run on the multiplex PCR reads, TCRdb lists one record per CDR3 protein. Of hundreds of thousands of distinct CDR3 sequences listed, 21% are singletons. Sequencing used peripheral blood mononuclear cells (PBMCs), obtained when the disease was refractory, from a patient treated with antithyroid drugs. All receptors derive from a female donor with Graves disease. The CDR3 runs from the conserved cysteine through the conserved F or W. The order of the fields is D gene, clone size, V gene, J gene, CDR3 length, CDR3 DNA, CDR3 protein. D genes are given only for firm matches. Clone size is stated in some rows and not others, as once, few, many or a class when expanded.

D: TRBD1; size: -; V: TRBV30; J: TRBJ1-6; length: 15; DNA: TGTGCCTGGAGTCTTCCGGGACAGATAAATTCACCCCTCCACTTT; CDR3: CAWSLPGQINSPLHF
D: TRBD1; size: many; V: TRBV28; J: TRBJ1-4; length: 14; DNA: TGTGCCAGCACTTTTTGGACAGGGAGTGAAAAACTGTTTTTT; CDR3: CASTFWTGSEKLFF
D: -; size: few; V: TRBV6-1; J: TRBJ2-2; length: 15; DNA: TGTGCCAGCAGATCCATGGGGGGAGTGACCGGGGAGCTGTTTTTT; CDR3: CASRSMGGVTGELFF
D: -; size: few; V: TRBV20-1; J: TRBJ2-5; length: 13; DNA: TGCAGTGCTAGAGACGGTACCAAAGAGACCCAGTACTTC; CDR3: CSARDGTKETQYF
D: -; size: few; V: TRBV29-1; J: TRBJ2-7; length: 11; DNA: TGCAGCTTCCGAGGCTCCTACGAGCAGTACTTC; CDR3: CSFRGSYEQYF
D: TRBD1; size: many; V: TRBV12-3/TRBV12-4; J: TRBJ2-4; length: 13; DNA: TGTGCCAGCGAAAGGGACAGGGGAAACATTCAGTACTTC; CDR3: CASERDRGNIQYF
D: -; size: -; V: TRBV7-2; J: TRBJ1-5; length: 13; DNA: TGTGCCAGCAGCTTAACCGGGGGGCAGCCCCAGCATTTT; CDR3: CASSLTGGQPQHF
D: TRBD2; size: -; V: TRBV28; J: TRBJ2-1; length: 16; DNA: TGTGCCAGCTGGGGTATCAAAGCGGGAGAGGGCAATGAGCAGTTCTTC; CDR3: CASWGIKAGEGNEQFF
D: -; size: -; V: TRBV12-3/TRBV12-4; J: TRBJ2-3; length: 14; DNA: TGTGCCAGCGAGGCGGCAGGGACATCAGATACGCAGTATTTT; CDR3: CASEAAGTSDTQYF
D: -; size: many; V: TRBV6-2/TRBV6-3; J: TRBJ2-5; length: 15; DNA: TGTGCCAGCAGATCCTATACAGGGCAAGTAGAGACCCAGTACTTC; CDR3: CASRSYTGQVETQYF
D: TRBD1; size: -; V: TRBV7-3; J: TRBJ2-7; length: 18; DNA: TGTGCCAGCAGCTTAAGGAATAGGACAGGCCTGGGCTCCTACGAGCAGTACTTC; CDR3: CASSLRNRTGLGSYEQYF
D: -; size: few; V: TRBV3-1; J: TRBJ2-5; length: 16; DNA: TGTGCCAGCAGCCAAGAAAGGCCCAGTAGGACGGAGACCCAGTACTTC; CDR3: CASSQERPSRTETQYF
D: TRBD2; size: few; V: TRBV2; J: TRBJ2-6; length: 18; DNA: TGTGCCAGCAGTGAACGGGGGGACGGCAGCTCTGGGGCCAACGTCCTGACTTTC; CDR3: CASSERGDGSSGANVLTF
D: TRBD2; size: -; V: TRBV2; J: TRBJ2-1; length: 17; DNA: TGTGCCAGCAGTGAAGCGTGGGGGGGAGTCTTGCCCGGGGAGCAGTTCTTC; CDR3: CASSEAWGGVLPGEQFF
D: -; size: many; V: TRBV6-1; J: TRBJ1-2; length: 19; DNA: TGTGCCAGCAGTGAACCTGAGGCCGGGCAGGAACGATGGGGCTATGGCTACACCTTC; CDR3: CASSEPEAGQERWGYGYTF
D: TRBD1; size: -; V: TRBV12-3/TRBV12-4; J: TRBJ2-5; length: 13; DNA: TGTGCCAGCAGACCGACAGGGGCGGAGACCCAGTACTTC; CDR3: CASRPTGAETQYF
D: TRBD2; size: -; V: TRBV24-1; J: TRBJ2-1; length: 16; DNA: TGTGCCACCAGTGCTAGAGCCGGGACTAGCGGGTCTGAGCAGTTCTTC; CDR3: CATSARAGTSGSEQFF
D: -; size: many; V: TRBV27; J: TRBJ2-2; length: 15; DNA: TGTGCCAGCAGTTTAAGGTTATCGAACACCGGGGAGCTGTTTTTT; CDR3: CASSLRLSNTGELFF
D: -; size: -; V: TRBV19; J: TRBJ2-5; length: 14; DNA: TGTGCCAGTAGCTGGGGACCGCCTCAAGAGACCCAGTACTTC; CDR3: CASSWGPPQETQYF
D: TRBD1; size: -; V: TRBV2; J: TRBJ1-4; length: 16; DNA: TGTGCCAGCAGGATAGAGGCCGGGACAGGGACTGAAAAACTGTTTTTT; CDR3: CASRIEAGTGTEKLFF
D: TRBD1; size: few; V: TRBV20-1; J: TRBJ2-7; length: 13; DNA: TGCAGTGCTATAACAGGGGGGTCCTACGAGCAGTACTTC; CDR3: CSAITGGSYEQYF
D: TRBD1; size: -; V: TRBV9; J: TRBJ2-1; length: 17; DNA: TGTGCCAGCAGCGTAGAGGGACAGGCCCACTCCTACAATGAGCAGTTCTTC; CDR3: CASSVEGQAHSYNEQFF
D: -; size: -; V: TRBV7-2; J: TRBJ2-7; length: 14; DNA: TGTGCCAGCAGCCCCAGGGCAGGGACCTACGAGCAGTACTTC; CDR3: CASSPRAGTYEQYF
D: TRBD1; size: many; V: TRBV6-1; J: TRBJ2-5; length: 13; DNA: TGTGCCAGCACTAGAGACAGGGAAGAGACCCAGTACTTC; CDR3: CASTRDREETQYF
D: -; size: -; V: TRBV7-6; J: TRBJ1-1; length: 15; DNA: TGTGCCAGCAGCTCTCCGTCGGGGGAGTACACTGAAGCTTTCTTT; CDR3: CASSSPSGEYTEAFF
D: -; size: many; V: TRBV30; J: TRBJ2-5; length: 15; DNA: TGTGCCTGGAGTGGGATCCTAGGATCTCGAGAGACCCAGTACTTC; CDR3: CAWSGILGSRETQYF
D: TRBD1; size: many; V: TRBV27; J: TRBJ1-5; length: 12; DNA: TGTGCCAGCAGTGCACAGGGGCAGCCCCAGCATTTT; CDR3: CASSAQGQPQHF
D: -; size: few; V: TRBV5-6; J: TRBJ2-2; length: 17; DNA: TGTGCCAGCAGCTCCCTTATGGGGGGCGCGGGCACCGGGGAGCTGTTTTTT; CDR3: CASSSLMGGAGTGELFF